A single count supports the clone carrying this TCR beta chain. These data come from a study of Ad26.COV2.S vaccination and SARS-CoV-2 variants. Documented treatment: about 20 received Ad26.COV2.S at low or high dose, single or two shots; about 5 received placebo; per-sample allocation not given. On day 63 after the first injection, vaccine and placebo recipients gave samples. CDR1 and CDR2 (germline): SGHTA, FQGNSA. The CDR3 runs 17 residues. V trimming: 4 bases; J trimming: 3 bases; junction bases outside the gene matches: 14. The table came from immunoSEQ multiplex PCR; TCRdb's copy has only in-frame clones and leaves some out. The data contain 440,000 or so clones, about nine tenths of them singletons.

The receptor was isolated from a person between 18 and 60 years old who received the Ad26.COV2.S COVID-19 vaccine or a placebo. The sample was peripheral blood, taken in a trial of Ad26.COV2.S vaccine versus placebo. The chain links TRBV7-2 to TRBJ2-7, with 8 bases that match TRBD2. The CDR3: CASSSPSGGGGFYEQYF. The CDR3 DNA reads TGTGCCAGCAGCTCCCCATCGGGGGGGGGCGGATTCTACGAGCAGTACTTC.